This T cell receptor beta chain is drawn from a study of blood T cell repertoires in COVID-19. Study at large: Researchers got acute and convalescent COVID-19 samples from the United States, Italy and Spain. PBMCs, B-cell-depleted T cells, or T cells were the source of the cDNA or gDNA that made up the material.

As handled by the study authors: Counts of nucleated cells, estimated from reference gene primer amplification, were obtained. The data were produced by immunoSEQ multiplex PCR, yet TCRdb's version contains in-frame clones alone and is incomplete. V and J calls and clone size are given by that table; D and trimming were obtained from the DNA. The repertoire holds 140,000 to 150,000 clones, 80% to 90% seen once, with less than 3% in the top ten. Germline trimming cut 5 bases from V and 8 bases from J; bases unmatched to any gene: 12. Germline loops: CDR1 GTSNPN, CDR2 SVGIG (reference sequence). The CDR3 length is 17 residues.

The sequenced sample consisted of peripheral blood. The sequence derives from a man in his fifties or sixties with active or convalescent COVID-19. The chain employs TRBV30 and TRBJ2-1; 16 positions agree with TRBD2. The CDR3 here is CAWQGLAGGPFCDEQFF. The CDR3 DNA follows: TGTGCCTGGCAGGGACTAGCGGGAGGGCCCTTTTGTGATGAGCAGTTCTTC.